Presented here are 16 T cell receptor beta chains from one specimen sequenced in a study of chemoradiotherapy in HPV16-positive cancers. Libraries were prepared by immunoSEQ multiplex PCR; TCRdb keeps only in-frame clonotypes and omits some of them. The sample includes around 17,000 clones, roughly 86% of them seen just once. Sequences were derived from blood, sampled from a patient who underwent chemoradiotherapy. The receptors come from a human donor with HPV-associated anogenital cancer.

This chain uses TRBV6-5 with TRBJ1-5, with D maybe TRBD1 (6 bases). CDR1 is MNHEY, CDR2 SVGAGI, per germline. V lost 4 bases to trimming and J lost 6 bases, with 19 bases between them. This CDR3 region has 16 residues. CDR3 region: CASSSRAAGGGQPQHF. The DNA of the CDR3 is TGTGCCAGCAGTTCCCGGGCGGCGGGGGGCGGTCAGCCCCAGCATTTT.

The chain carries TRBV7-9 and TRBJ2-1; 11 nucleotides agree with TRBD2. There are 16 residues in the CDR3. Germline lookup yields CDR1 SEHNR and CDR2 FQNEAQ (reference sequence). Trimming took 8 bases from V and 7 from J; bases not matched to a gene: 13. The DNA for the CDR3 is TGTGCCAGCGAGAAATACACTAGCGGGAGAAGGAATGAGCAGTTCTTC. Translation: CASEKYTSGRRNEQFF.

The chain employs TRBV27 and TRBJ2-1, with 14 nucleotides matching TRBD2. J lost 7 bases, V lost 8 bases, and 1 base had no gene match. The CDR3 covers 13 residues. Germline CDR1 MNHEY, CDR2 SMNVEV (reference sequence). The CDR3 region is CASGTSGRNEQFF. As DNA, the CDR3 is TGTGCCAGCGGGACTAGCGGGAGAAATGAGCAGTTCTTC.

The genes are TRBV27 and TRBJ2-2; TRBD2 matches 8 bases. V dropped 5 bases and J dropped 4; count of bases not matched to a gene: 12. The CDR3 is 17 residues long. The V gene's germline CDR1 is MNHEY and CDR2 SMNVEV (reference sequence). CDR3 region: CASSPPGTRPFTGELFF. CDR3 nucleotides: TGTGCCAGCAGTCCACCCGGGACTAGGCCATTCACCGGGGAGCTGTTTTTT.

The chain uses TRBV4-1 and TRBJ2-2; 7 nucleotides agree with TRBD2. CDR1 and CDR2 (germline): MGHRA, YSYEKL. Trimming removed 4 bases from V and 3 bases from J; junction bases left unmatched: 2. This CDR3 spans 14 amino acids. Here the CDR3 reads CASSLGRDTGELFF. The CDR3 DNA is TGCGCCAGCAGCCTAGGGAGGGACACCGGGGAGCTGTTTTTT.

The rearrangement joins TRBV10-3 to TRBJ2-3; 9 positions match TRBD2. Germline V gives CDR1 ENHRY, CDR2 SYGVKD. The trim removed 0 bases at V and 0 bases at J, leaving 22 bases unmatched. The CDR3 consists of 23 residues. The CDR3 spells CAISESKSIASGTLLDSTDTQYF. CDR3 DNA sequence: TGTGCCATCAGTGAGTCGAAGAGTATCGCTAGCGGGACCCTCCTGGATAGCACAGATACGCAGTATTTT.

The gene calls are TRBV6-1 and TRBJ2-3, with 12 positions matching TRBD2. This CDR3 is 14 amino acids long. The V segment lost 9 bases and the J segment 4 bases; nucleotides outside the gene matches: 5. Germline V lookup: CDR1 MNHNS, CDR2 SASEGT. The CDR3 nucleotides read TGTGCCAGTCTAAGGACTAGCGGGGCAGATACGCAGTATTTT. Translation: CASLRTSGADTQYF.

The chain employs TRBV7-9 and TRBJ2-5; 15 bases are a match to TRBD2. V lost 3 bases, J lost 5 bases, and 4 bases stayed unmatched. The CDR3 sequence is 16 residues long. Germline V CDR1 and CDR2: SEHNR, FQNEAQ (reference sequence). The CDR3 reads CASSLGLAGGRETQYF. CDR3 in DNA: TGTGCCAGCAGCTTGGGACTAGCGGGGGGCCGCGAGACCCAGTACTTC. The variable domain in full, with the rest retrieved from reference TRBV7-9 and TRBJ2-5, is DTGVSQNPRHKITKRGQNVTFRCDPISEHNRLYWYRQTLGQGPEFLTYFQNEAQLEKSRLLSDRFSAERPKGSFSTLEIQRTEQGDSAMYLCASSLGLAGGRETQYFGPGTRLLVL.

The V call is TRBV19, the J call TRBJ1-1; D is undetermined. This CDR3 contains 13 residues. Per the germline V gene, CDR1 is LNHDA and CDR2 is SQIVND (reference sequence). Trimming removed 8 bases from V and 4 bases from J, with 14 bases in between. The CDR3 here is CASGLTGGTEAFF. In DNA form, the CDR3 reads TGTGCCAGTGGGCTGACGGGTGGCACTGAAGCTTTCTTT.

The chain recombines TRBV15 with TRBJ1-5, with a tentative D call TRBD1 (5 bases). The CDR3 totals 14 residues. CDR1 and CDR2 from the germline V gene are LNHNV and YYDKDF (reference sequence). The V and J ends lost 3 bases and 6 bases respectively, with 12 bases between them. CDR3: CATSRTELGQPQHF. The CDR3 DNA is TGTGCCACCAGCAGGACAGAGTTGGGTCAGCCCCAGCATTTT.

The V gene is TRBV19, the J gene TRBJ1-4; unclear D gene. V was cut by 6 bases and J by 10 bases, with 24 bases left in between. This CDR3 comprises 16 residues. Per the germline V gene, CDR1 is LNHDA and CDR2 is SQIVND (reference sequence). CDR3 region: CASSDRSWREIGKLFF. The CDR3 DNA reads as TGTGCCAGTAGCGACCGTAGTTGGAGGGAGATTGGAAAACTGTTTTTT. Together with reference TRBV19 and TRBJ1-4, the CDR3 gives the full variable domain: DGGITQSPKYLFRKEGQNVTLSCEQNLNHDAMYWYRQDPGQGLRLIYYSQIVNDFQKGDIAEGYSVSREKKESFPLTVTSAQKNPTAFYLCASSDRSWREIGKLFFGSGTQLSVL.

The rearrangement uses TRBV4-2 and TRBJ2-1, with 9 nucleotides matching TRBD2. V lost 0 bases to trimming and J lost 9 bases; unmatched junction nucleotides: 3. Germline CDR1 reads LGHNA; CDR2 reads YNFKEQ. The CDR3 has 14 amino acids. In DNA, the CDR3 is TGTGCCAGCAGCCAAGATCGTAGCGGGGGTGAGCAGTTCTTC. Translated, it gives CASSQDRSGGEQFF.

This clone came up once. The chain recombines TRBV5-1 with TRBJ2-1; the D is unclear. Trimming shortened V by 3 bases and J by 3 bases, and 10 bases separated the two germline ends. Per the germline V gene, CDR1 is SGHRS and CDR2 is YFSETQ. This CDR3 is 14 amino acids long. The CDR3 sequence: CASSSQTDYNEQFF. CDR3 DNA sequence: TGCGCCAGCAGCTCCCAGACCGACTACAATGAGCAGTTCTTC.

The chain recombines TRBV6-5 with TRBJ2-7; 9 bases align to TRBD2. The V gene end was trimmed by 2 bases and the J gene end by 1 base; junction bases not matched to a gene: 3. Looked up from germline, CDR1 is MNHEY and CDR2 is SVGAGI. CDR3 size: 15 residues. CDR3: CASSYGGRGSYEQYF. The CDR3 DNA follows: TGTGCCAGCAGTTACGGCGGGAGGGGGTCCTACGAGCAGTACTTC.

The chain links TRBV5-1 to TRBJ1-1, with 7 bases that match TRBD1. From germline, CDR1 is SGHRS and CDR2 YFSETQ. The V segment lost 4 bases and the J segment 3 bases; nucleotides outside the gene matches: 12. This CDR3 has 16 residues. Here the CDR3 reads CASSPTLDRVDTEAFF. CDR3 nucleotides: TGCGCCAGCAGCCCAACCCTAGACAGGGTGGACACTGAAGCTTTCTTT.

This clone was observed once. The V call is TRBV5-6, the J call TRBJ1-3; 9 nucleotides align to TRBD1. This CDR3 has 14 amino acids. V was pared by 3 bases and J by 4 bases, with 2 bases of the junction left unmatched. Germline lookup yields CDR1 SGHDT and CDR2 YYEEEE. The CDR3 is CASSSTGGGNTIYF. In DNA, the CDR3 is TGTGCCAGCAGCTCAACAGGGGGCGGAAACACCATATATTTT.